The T cell receptor beta chain under discussion was sequenced for a study of early T cells in non-severe SARS-CoV-2 infection. Looking at the study overall: Unpaired chains resulted from sequencing bulk RNA of unsorted whole blood. Whole-study findings and limits: Private and CD4 specificities were missed by VDJdb matching, which favored anti-spike CD8 responses.

The table lists this clonotype with many counts. Its antigen is unidentified. Individual cDNA molecules received unique molecular identifiers. TCRdb itself ran the 5' RACE reads through MiXCR, one entry per CDR3 protein. The sample has tens of thousands of distinct CDR3 sequences, more than 4.5% seen once; the top ten hold 5% to 5.5%. This CDR3 contains 14 residues. The ends lost 4 bases at V and 1 base at J; junction bases unmatched: 2. Germline values: CDR1 SGHRS, CDR2 YFSETQ. This receptor was obtained from an adult who was a healthcare worker with PCR-confirmed SARS-CoV-2 infection or an uninfected control (not recorded which). This material consisted of whole blood, taken at baseline. The V gene is TRBV5-1, the J gene TRBJ1-1; the match to TRBD1 covers 9 bases. CDR3 region: CASSRGQGNTEAFF. In DNA form, the CDR3 reads TGCGCCAGCAGCCGGGGACAGGGGAACACTGAAGCTTTCTTT.